This T cell receptor beta chain was sequenced during a study of spatial heterogeneity in lung cancer. In the study overall: Median follow-up for sequenced PBMC samples was around two years after resection, when such samples existed. Across the raw uncorrected reads, a unique TCR and UMI combination was observed, on average, more than ten times.

The presence of a unique molecular identifier marked each TCR cDNA molecule. One entry per CDR3 protein, called by TCRdb with MiXCR from the 5' RACE reads. The sample lists under 75,000 distinct CDR3 sequences; over 7% were seen once. The time point: blood at routine non-recurrence follow-up after resection. The study sequenced unsorted whole RNA from tumor, nontumor lung or frozen PBMC. Deletions cut 6 bases from V and 8 bases from J, with 20 bases between. The CDR3 extends over 15 amino acids. The sequences come from PBMCs, collected at follow-up. This chain links TRBV12-3 or TRBV12-4 with TRBJ1-5; no clear D. This sequence was found in a female donor with early-stage non-small cell lung cancer. CDR3 sequence (DNA): TGTGCCAGCAGCCCCTCGGGGTTTCCTCGGAAGCCCCAGCATTTT. Encoded protein: CASSPSGFPRKPQHF.